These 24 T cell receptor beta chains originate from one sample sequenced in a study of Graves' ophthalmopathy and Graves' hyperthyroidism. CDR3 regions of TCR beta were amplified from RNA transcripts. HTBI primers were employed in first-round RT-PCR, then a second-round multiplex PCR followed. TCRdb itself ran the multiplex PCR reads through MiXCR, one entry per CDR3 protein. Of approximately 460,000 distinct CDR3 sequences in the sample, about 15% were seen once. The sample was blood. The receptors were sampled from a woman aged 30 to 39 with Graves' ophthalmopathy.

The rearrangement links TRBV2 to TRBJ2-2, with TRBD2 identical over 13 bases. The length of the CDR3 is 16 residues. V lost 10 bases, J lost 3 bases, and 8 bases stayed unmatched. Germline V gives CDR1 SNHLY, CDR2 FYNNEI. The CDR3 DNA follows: TGTGCCACCAAACTAGCGGGGGGGCCGGACACCGGGGAGCTGTTTTTT. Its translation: CATKLAGGPDTGELFF.

CDR3 bases: TGTGCCAGCAGCAGGGGACTAGCGGGAGATATTTCCTACGAGCAGTACTTC. It is translated as CASSRGLAGDISYEQYF. This chain uses TRBV6-1 with TRBJ2-7; 14 bases align to TRBD2. The CDR3 sequence is 17 residues long. The trim removed 6 bases at V and 1 base at J, leaving 8 bases unmatched. Germline values: CDR1 MNHNS, CDR2 SASEGT.

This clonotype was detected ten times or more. CDR3 in amino acids: CASRETAGTAYQPQHF. The CDR3 coding sequence is TGTGCCAGCAGGGAGACCGCCGGGACAGCTTATCAGCCCCAGCATTTT. The genes are TRBV6-1 and TRBJ1-5, with 7 bases lining up with TRBD1. J was trimmed by 5 bases and V by 6 bases; bases with no gene match: 13. Looked up from germline, CDR1 is MNHNS and CDR2 is SASEGT. The CDR3 is made up of 16 amino acids.

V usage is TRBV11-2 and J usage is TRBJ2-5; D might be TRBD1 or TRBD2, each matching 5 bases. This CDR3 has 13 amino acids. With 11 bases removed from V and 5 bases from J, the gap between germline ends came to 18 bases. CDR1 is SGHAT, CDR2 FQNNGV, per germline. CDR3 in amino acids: CAEDRDPGETQYF. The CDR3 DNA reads TGTGCCGAGGATAGGGACCCGGGGGAGACCCAGTACTTC.

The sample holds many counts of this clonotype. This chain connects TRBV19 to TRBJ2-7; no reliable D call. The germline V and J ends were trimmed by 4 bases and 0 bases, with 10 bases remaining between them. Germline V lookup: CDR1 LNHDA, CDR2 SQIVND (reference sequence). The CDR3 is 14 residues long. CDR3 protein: CASSSAMSSYEQYF. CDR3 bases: TGTGCCAGTAGTAGCGCGATGAGCTCCTACGAGCAGTACTTC.

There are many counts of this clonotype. The CDR3 sequence is CASRTTNTGELFF. CDR3 nucleotides: TGCGCCAGCAGAACCACGAACACCGGGGAGCTGTTTTTT. V is TRBV5-1 and J is TRBJ2-2; D ambiguous. CDR3 length: 13 residues. Deletions cut 5 bases from V and 0 bases from J, with 5 bases between. Germline V gene sequence: CDR1 SGHRS, CDR2 YFSETQ.

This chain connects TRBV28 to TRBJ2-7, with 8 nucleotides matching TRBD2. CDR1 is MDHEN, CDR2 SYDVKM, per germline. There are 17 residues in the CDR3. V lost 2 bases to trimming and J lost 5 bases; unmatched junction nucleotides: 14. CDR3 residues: CASSLAVGIAGRNEQYF. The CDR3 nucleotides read TGTGCCAGCAGTTTAGCGGTTGGGATAGCGGGAAGGAACGAGCAGTACTTC.

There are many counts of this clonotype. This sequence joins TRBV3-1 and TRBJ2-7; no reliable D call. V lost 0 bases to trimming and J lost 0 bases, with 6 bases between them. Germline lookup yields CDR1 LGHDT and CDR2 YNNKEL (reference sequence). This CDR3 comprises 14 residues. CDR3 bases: TGTGCCAGCAGCCAAGACTTGAGCTCCTACGAGCAGTACTTC. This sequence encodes CASSQDLSSYEQYF.

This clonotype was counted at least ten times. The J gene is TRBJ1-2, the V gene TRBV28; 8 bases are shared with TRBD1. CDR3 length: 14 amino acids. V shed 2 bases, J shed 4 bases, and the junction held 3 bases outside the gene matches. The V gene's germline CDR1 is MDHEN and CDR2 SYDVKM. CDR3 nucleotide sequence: TGTGCCAGCAGTTTAGACAGGGGATTCTATGGCTACACCTTC. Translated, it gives CASSLDRGFYGYTF.

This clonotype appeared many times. CDR3 bases: TGCGCCAGCAGCCAAGTACCCCCAGGGGCGGGCACCGGGGAGCTGTTTTTT. This codes for CASSQVPPGAGTGELFF. The V gene is TRBV4-1, the J gene TRBJ2-2, with a tentative D call TRBD1 (6 bases). Deletions cut 1 base from V and 4 bases from J, with 16 bases between. The germline gives CDR1 MGHRA, CDR2 YSYEKL. The CDR3 covers 17 residues.

CDR3 DNA: TGTGCCAGCAGCGAGGATCTCAAATATAAGGGTGGCTACACCTTC. Amino acid sequence: CASSEDLKYKGGYTF. This chain joins TRBV9 and TRBJ1-2; D is unresolved. This CDR3 is 15 amino acids long. V shed 3 bases and J shed 7 bases, with 19 bases lying between them. Germline values: CDR1 SGDLS, CDR2 YYNGEE.

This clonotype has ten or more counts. CDR3 amino acids: CASSHAPGQSNQPQHF. In DNA, the CDR3 is TGTGCCAGCAGCCACGCACCGGGACAGAGCAATCAGCCCCAGCATTTT. The chain combines TRBV16 with TRBJ1-5; 7 bases are a match to TRBD1. The junction had 6 bases not matched to a gene; V was cut back by 3 bases and J by 1 base. CDR3 length equals 16 residues. CDR1 and CDR2 (germline): KGHSY, FQNENV.

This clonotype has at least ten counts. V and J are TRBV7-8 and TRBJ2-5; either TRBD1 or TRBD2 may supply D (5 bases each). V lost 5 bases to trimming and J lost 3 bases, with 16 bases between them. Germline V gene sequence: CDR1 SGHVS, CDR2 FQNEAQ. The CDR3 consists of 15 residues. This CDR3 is CASSPYGDGEETQYF. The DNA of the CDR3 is TGTGCCAGCAGCCCTTACGGGGACGGAGAAGAGACCCAGTACTTC.

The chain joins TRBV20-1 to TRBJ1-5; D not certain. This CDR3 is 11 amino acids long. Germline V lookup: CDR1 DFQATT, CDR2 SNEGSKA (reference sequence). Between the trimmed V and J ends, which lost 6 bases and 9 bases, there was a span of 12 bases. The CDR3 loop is CSAPLRGPQHF. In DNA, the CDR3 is TGCAGTGCACCCCTCCGGGGGCCCCAGCATTTT.

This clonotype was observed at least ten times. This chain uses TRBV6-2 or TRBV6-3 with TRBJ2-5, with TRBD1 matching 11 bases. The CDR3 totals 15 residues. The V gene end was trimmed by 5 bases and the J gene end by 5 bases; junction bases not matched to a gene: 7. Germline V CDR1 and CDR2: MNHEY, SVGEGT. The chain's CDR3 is CASSARTGGGETQYF. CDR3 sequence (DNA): TGTGCCAGCAGTGCCCGGACAGGGGGCGGTGAGACCCAGTACTTC.

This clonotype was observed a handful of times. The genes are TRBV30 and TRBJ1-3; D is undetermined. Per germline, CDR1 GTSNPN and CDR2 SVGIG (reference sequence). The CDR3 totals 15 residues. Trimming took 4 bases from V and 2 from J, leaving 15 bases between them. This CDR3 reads CAWTQWGSPGNTIYF. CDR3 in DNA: TGTGCCTGGACTCAGTGGGGATCCCCTGGAAACACCATATATTTT.

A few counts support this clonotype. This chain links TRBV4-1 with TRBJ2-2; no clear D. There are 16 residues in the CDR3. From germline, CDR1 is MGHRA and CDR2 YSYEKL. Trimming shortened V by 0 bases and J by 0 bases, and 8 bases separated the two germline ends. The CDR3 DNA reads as TGCGCCAGCAGCCAAGATGTGGGAACGAACACCGGGGAGCTGTTTTTT. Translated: CASSQDVGTNTGELFF.

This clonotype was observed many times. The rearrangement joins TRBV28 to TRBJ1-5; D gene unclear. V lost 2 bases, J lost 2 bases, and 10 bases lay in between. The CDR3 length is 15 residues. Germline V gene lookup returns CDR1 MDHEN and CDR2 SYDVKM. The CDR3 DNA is TGTGCCAGCAGTTTAAAGATGAGGGGCAATCAGCCCCAGCATTTT. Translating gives CASSLKMRGNQPQHF. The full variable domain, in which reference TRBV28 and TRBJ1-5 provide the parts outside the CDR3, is DVKVTQSSRYLVKRTGEKVFLECVQDMDHENMFWYRQDPGLGLRLIYFSYDVKMKEKGDIPEGYSVSREKKERFSLILESASTNQTSMYLCASSLKMRGNQPQHFGDGTRLSIL.

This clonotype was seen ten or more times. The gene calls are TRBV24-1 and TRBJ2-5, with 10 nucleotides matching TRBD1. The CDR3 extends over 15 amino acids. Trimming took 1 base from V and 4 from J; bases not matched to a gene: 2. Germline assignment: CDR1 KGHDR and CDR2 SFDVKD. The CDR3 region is CATSDFGTGVETQYF. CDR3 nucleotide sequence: TGTGCCACCAGTGATTTCGGGACAGGGGTAGAGACCCAGTACTTC.

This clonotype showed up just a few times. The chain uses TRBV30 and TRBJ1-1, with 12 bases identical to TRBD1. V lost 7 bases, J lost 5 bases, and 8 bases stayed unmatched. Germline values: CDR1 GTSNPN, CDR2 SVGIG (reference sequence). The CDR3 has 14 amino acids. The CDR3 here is CASDRDRGRTEAFF. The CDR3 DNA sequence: TGTGCCTCGGACCGGGACAGGGGGCGAACTGAAGCTTTCTTT.

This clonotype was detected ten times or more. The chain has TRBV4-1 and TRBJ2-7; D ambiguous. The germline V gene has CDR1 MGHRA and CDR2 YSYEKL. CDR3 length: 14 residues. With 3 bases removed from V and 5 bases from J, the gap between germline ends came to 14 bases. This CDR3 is CASSHNEGNNEQYF. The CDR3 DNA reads TGCGCCAGCAGCCATAACGAAGGGAATAACGAGCAGTACTTC.

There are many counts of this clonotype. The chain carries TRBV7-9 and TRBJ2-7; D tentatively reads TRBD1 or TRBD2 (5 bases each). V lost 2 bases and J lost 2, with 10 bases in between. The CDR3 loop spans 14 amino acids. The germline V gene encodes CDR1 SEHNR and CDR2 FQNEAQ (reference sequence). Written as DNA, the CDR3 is TGTGCCAGCAGCTTATGGGGGTCCACCTACGAGCAGTACTTC. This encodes CASSLWGSTYEQYF.

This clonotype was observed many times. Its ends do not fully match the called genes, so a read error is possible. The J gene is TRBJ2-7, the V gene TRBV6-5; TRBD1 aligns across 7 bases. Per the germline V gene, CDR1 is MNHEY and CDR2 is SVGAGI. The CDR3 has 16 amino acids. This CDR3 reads CASSRSSDRLINERYF. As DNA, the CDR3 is TGTGCCAGCAGTCGATCCTCGGACAGGCTCATTAACGAGCGGTACTTC.

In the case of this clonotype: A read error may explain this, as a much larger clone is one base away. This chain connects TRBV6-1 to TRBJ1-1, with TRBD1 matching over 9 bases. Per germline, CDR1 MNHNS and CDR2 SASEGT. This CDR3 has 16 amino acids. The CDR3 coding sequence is TGTGCCAGCAGTGCCGAAGGACAGGGGTCGGACACTGAAGCTTGCTTT. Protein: CASSAEGQGSDTEACF.